A single sample is the source of the 12 T cell receptor beta chains below, sequenced in a study of blood T cell repertoires in COVID-19 (dated by TCRdb to about 2020). The method behind the library was the immunoSEQ multiplex PCR assay. Here the immuneACCESS table is served through TCRdb, limited to in-frame sequences with V and J called. Missing clones are a known gap in these copies; in checked studies unresolved V genes cover under half, and the rest lacks a known reason. The sample has approximately 250,000 clones on record, around nine tenths of them singletons. The top ten clonotypes cover around 2% of the sample. Sequenced: PBMCs or T cells enriched from blood (not recorded which). These receptors all stem from a woman aged 60-75 years in a cohort exposed to, infected with or recovered from COVID-19 (not recorded which).

This chain links TRBV2 with TRBJ1-1, with D possibly matching TRBD1 (5 bases). The CDR3 runs 15 residues. CDR1 SNHLY and CDR2 FYNNEI come from the germline V gene. Trimming pared 6 bases from V and 0 bases from J, leaving 14 bases between. The CDR3 loop reads CASRQERWMNTEAFF. As DNA, the CDR3 is TGTGCCAGCAGACAGGAAAGGTGGATGAACACTGAAGCTTTCTTT.

The chain joins TRBV5-4 to TRBJ2-1; 8 bases align to TRBD2. This CDR3 is built from 15 residues. The ends lost 4 bases at V and 1 base at J; junction bases unmatched: 4. In germline, CDR1 is SGHNT, CDR2 YYREEE (reference sequence). In nucleotides, the CDR3 is TGTGCCAGCAGCCCAGCGGGGGATTCCTACAATGAGCAGTTCTTC. This codes for CASSPAGDSYNEQFF.

The rearrangement links TRBV28 to TRBJ2-4, with a possible D match to TRBD2 (7 bases). V lost 6 bases to trimming and J lost 2 bases, with 14 bases between them. CDR3 length equals 15 residues. From germline, CDR1 is MDHEN and CDR2 SYDVKM. The DNA of the CDR3 is TGTGCCAGCAGCTCCCCGGGGGGCACCAAAAACATTCAGTACTTC. Translation: CASSSPGGTKNIQYF.

This rearrangement joins TRBV11-2 to TRBJ2-2; 8 nucleotides align to TRBD1. The germline CDR1 and CDR2 sequences are SGHAT and FQNNGV. V dropped 9 bases and J dropped 2; count of bases not matched to a gene: 8. The CDR3 runs to 15 residues. The CDR3 DNA is TGTGCCAGTAAGCCCGGGACAGGTAACACCGGGGAGCTGTTTTTT. Protein: CASKPGTGNTGELFF.

V gene TRBV27 combines with J gene TRBJ2-7, with 10 bases aligning to TRBD2. This CDR3 has 14 residues. The V and J ends lost 4 bases and 3 bases, in that order; junction bases with no gene match: 3. From germline, CDR1 is MNHEY and CDR2 SMNVEV (reference sequence). CDR3 bases: TGTGCCAGCAGTTCCTGGACTAGCGGCTACGAGCAGTACTTC. It specifies CASSSWTSGYEQYF.

This clone was counted once. CDR3 in DNA: TGTGCCAGCAGTCACACGGGACTAGCCTACGAGCAGTACTTC. Translation: CASSHTGLAYEQYF. The chain links TRBV25-1 to TRBJ2-7; 8 positions agree with TRBD2. The V gene end was trimmed by 5 bases and the J gene end by 2 bases; junction bases not matched to a gene: 5. This CDR3 comprises 14 residues. Germline V CDR1 and CDR2: MGHDK, SYGVNS.

In this sample, this clone turned up a few times. The rearrangement uses TRBV4-3 and TRBJ2-7; 9 bases are shared with TRBD1. CDR1 and CDR2 from the germline V gene are LGHNA and YSLEER. The junction had 2 bases not matched to a gene; V was cut back by 4 bases and J by 4 bases. The length of the CDR3 is 13 residues. DNA of the CDR3: TGCGCCAGCAGCCTAGACAGGGGGTACGAGCAGTACTTC. Protein sequence: CASSLDRGYEQYF.

This sequence joins TRBV6-5 and TRBJ1-1, with no clear D. V lost 2 bases to trimming and J lost 5 bases, with 18 bases between them. This CDR3 contains 16 residues. Germline V gene lookup returns CDR1 MNHEY and CDR2 SVGAGI. CDR3 sequence (DNA): TGTGCCAGCAGTTACGACCACCGGACGGCGGGGACTGAAGCTTTCTTT. Its translation is CASSYDHRTAGTEAFF.

CDR3 in amino acids: CASSGIGTDQETQYF. The CDR3 nucleotides read TGTGCCAGCAGTGGAATCGGGACAGACCAAGAGACCCAGTACTTC. The chain combines TRBV2 with TRBJ2-5; 7 nucleotides align to TRBD1. Germline V gene data show CDR1 as SNHLY and CDR2 as FYNNEI. The CDR3 loop spans 15 amino acids. The V gene end was trimmed by 4 bases and the J gene end by 0 bases; junction bases not matched to a gene: 5.

The gene calls are TRBV7-2 and TRBJ1-3; no firm D call. Germline CDR1 SGHTA, CDR2 FQGNSA. V dropped 4 bases and J dropped 2 bases, with 15 bases sitting between them. This CDR3 has 16 amino acids. This CDR3 reads CASSSRVPSPGNTIYF. The CDR3 DNA sequence: TGTGCCAGCAGCTCCCGGGTTCCTTCACCTGGAAACACCATATATTTT.

The V call is TRBV19, the J call TRBJ2-5, with 10 bases fitting TRBD1. The germline CDR1 and CDR2 sequences are LNHDA and SQIVND (reference sequence). J gave up 5 bases and V 3 bases, and 6 bases lay outside the gene matches. The CDR3 is made up of 15 amino acids. CDR3 sequence (DNA): TGTGCCAGTAGTATGAGCGGGACAGGGGTGGAGACCCAGTACTTC. It yields the protein CASSMSGTGVETQYF.

The count of this clone is one. This sequence joins TRBV12-3 or TRBV12-4 and TRBJ2-7, with 7 positions matching TRBD2. The CDR3 extends over 11 amino acids. V lost 3 bases to trimming and J lost 7 bases; unmatched junction nucleotides: 0. CDR3 residues: CASSFSGEQYF. The CDR3 DNA reads TGTGCCAGCAGTTTTAGCGGGGAGCAGTACTTC.